This note documents a single T cell receptor beta chain sequence. It lacks a known antigen. Within one base of it there is no much larger clone, and no base qualities were kept. According to the germline V gene, CDR1 reads SGDLS and CDR2 reads YYNGEE. V is pared back by 6 bases and J by 8 bases, with 6 bases lying between the germline termini. There are 10 amino acids in the CDR3, from cysteine to phenylalanine inclusive. Of all the DNA, just the CDR3 is kept, 30 bases in frame from base 1. This entry is derived from a study of cytomegalovirus exposure and HLA in healthy donors (dated by TCRdb to the late 2010s). As for the study more broadly: According to an earlier analysis of several hundred of the donors, about 170 million T cells yielded over 100 million unique TCR beta sequences and about 280 Gb of sequence data. About five DR-DQ haplotypes were treated as single units for association and clustering because of strong linkage in the cohort. Across under 500 genotyped donors of the cohort, an average of roughly 250,000 unique TCR beta nucleotide sequences per donor were sequenced, and 15% to 20% of those sequences were non-productive. Roughly 300 gigabases of sequencing data and 91 million or so unique TCR sequences made up an early release that covered approximately 620 HLA-typed donors. A later analysis re-examined previously published TCR beta repertoires from about 670 donors and added high-resolution HLA genotyping to investigate patterns of TCR occurrence. Class I and class II HLA loci were covered by the typing at four-digit resolution. Along with the roughly 700-subject first cohort, a separate validation cohort of over a hundred different subjects was used. Rather than using new phenotypic data, the later analysis identified candidate immune exposures from TCR beta sequences and from how often those sequences occurred across donors. High-throughput TCR immunosequencing, statistical association of individual TCRs with disease status, and machine learning were combined to predict cytomegalovirus infection status. All discovery cohort repertoires had been generated on a single sequencing platform. Genome-wide SNP genotypes for about 65% of the 666 donors were used in a later genetic analysis, which treated that subset as a discovery cohort. Typing coverage varied by locus: roughly 629-630 donors for A, B, C, DRB1 and DQB1; 522 for DQA1; about 600 for DPA1; more than 450 for DPB1. Of the roughly 400 genotyped donors, 80% to 90% were placed in the genetic ancestry cluster associated with self-reported Caucasian donors. Donor age, sex, ethnicity and CMV serostatus were collected together with the repertoire data. The study used immunosequencing to profile the T cell repertoires of under 700 subjects and linked those repertoires to cytomegalovirus serostatus. To decide whether each TCR beta V gene segment behaved as functional or pseudogenic, an earlier analysis of nearly 600 of the donors relied on high-throughput TCR beta sequencing. The study was designed to test whether signatures of past pathogen exposure could be identified by cataloging public T cell receptors.

The cohort comprised fewer than 700 healthy bone marrow donors. At the time of sampling, all cohort members were nominally healthy, though unrecorded immune exposures were likely present. The donor was CMV seronegative and belonged to the group of more than 300 seronegative cohort members. Each donor provided a peripheral blood sample, and peripheral blood mononuclear cells were used for TCR beta sequencing. The Qiagen DNeasy Blood Extraction Kit was used to extract genomic DNA from the blood cell samples. Beyond this particular receptor, the publication reports: A further reported finding was that TCR beta sequences accurately predicted the HLA-A and HLA-B alleles for most subjects in the first cohort. Three of the identified cytomegalovirus-associated TCR beta chains were confirmed in vitro to be specific for cytomegalovirus antigens. A later analysis associated 16,951 TCR beta sequences with specific HLA alleles at a false discovery rate of 0.05. The study gave a list of 150 to 200 TCR beta chains associated with cytomegalovirus. Linkage disequilibrium might explain the correlated functional status among segregating V segments, but an unknown experimental factor could not be excluded. Roughly uniform sequencing depth across donors was assumed in presence/absence analyses, although this assumption may not hold. When HLA alleles, especially DR and DQ, strongly co-occurred, TCR associations were difficult to assign to individual alleles. The authors suggested that the approach could potentially be generalized to other disease states and immunological phenotypes. Most TCR sequences were observed very rarely across donors, whereas some public TCRs were present in many individuals. The classifier was reported to diagnose cytomegalovirus status with high specificity and sensitivity in both the original and validation cohorts. In a later analysis, TCR association rates were found to vary across HLA loci, with the most associated TCRs seen for DRB1 alleles and the fewest for HLA-C alleles. In a later genetic analysis, a missense DCLRE1C variant was associated with V-gene and J-gene trimming of TCR beta chains, and the association was replicated in an independent cohort. A cluster of highly shared sequence variants was judged likely to be a technical artifact of the sequencing pipeline. According to a later analysis, parvovirus B19, influenza, CMV and Epstein-Barr virus appeared linked to several top co-occurrence clusters. The only immune exposure information available for the cohort was CMV serostatus. Because counts were too low, seventeen rarely observed V segments, including chromosome 9 orphons, were excluded from the earlier analysis of some 590 of the donors. Because HLA typing was missing for some donors at each locus, association tests included only the typed subset. Only TCR beta chains were sequenced in this cohort, and the absence of alpha or paired-chain data limited detectable features. In a later analysis, HLA-associated TCR beta chains showed more clonal expansion and lower generation probabilities than non-associated chains that were equally common. Some IMGT-functional V segments, including TRBV6-2 and TRBV6-3, could not be told apart with the 87-base-pair reads, so those segments were excluded. Most CMV-associated TCR beta chains appeared to be HLA-restricted in a later analysis, and the HLA associations seemed to be driven largely by CMV exposure. Broadly in line with IMGT annotations, most TCR beta V segments showed up in productive rearrangements about 87% or about 30% of the time in an earlier analysis of a few hundred of the donors. A later genetic analysis reported fewer N-insertions in productive TCRs among donors in an Asian-associated ancestry cluster than the roughly 650-donor mean.

Library method: the immunoSEQ multiplex PCR assay. A mixture of 60 forward primers for TCR Vbeta segments and 13 reverse primers for TCR Jbeta segments was used in the multiplex PCR. Amplification of the CDR3 region of rearranged TCR beta genes was performed with a multiplex PCR assay on genomic DNA. On the Illumina HiSeq System, the amplified TCR beta libraries were sequenced as 87-base-pair reads. In the original analysis: Across the 666 repertoires, a later analysis counted 78 million or so unique TCR beta chains, around 10 million of which were shared by at least two donors. Raw reads were error-corrected and collapsed into unique sequences by a nearest-neighbor algorithm in which closely related sequences were merged to remove PCR and sequencing errors. V, D and J gene segments were assigned by aligning CDR3 sequences to IMGT reference sequences. For a sequence to be retained, a match of at least six nucleotides was required to both a V gene segment and a J gene segment. Rearrangements were called productive when the CDR3 lacked stop codons and stayed in frame with V and J; all others were non-productive. Following IMGT convention, CDR3 was defined as the stretch from the second conserved V-encoded cysteine up to the conserved J-encoded phenylalanine. The earlier analysis of 500 to 600 of the donors excluded sequences that lacked an unambiguous match to a single V gene segment. In an earlier analysis of around 600 of the donors, V segments were called functional above 56.7% productive rearrangements and were called segregating when the between-donor standard deviation exceeded 5%. A statistical classification framework was built to diagnose cytomegalovirus status from the catalog of TCR beta chain sequences. In a later analysis, TCR nucleotide sequences were compared against IMGT/GENE-DB human TR gene sequences so that V and J genes could be assigned. A later analysis assigned CDR3 sequences and most-parsimonious VDJ recombination scenarios with the TCRdist pipeline. In a later analysis, each TCR beta chain was defined by its CDR3 amino acid sequence together with its V-gene family, and reads lacking a unique V-gene family were excluded. To address suspected cross-contamination and a sequencing artifact, a later analysis removed 592 highly shared, low-generation-probability nucleotide sequences. A later analysis calculated a clonal expansion index for each public chain from normalized within-repertoire ranks of inferred template counts. In a later analysis, generation probabilities were computed using a VDJ recombination model fitted to out-of-frame rearrangements, and the results were checked against IGoR. In a later analysis, hypergeometric tests were used to score TCR-TCR, TCR-HLA and TCR-CMV co-occurrence, with a repertoire-size bias correction applied to TCR pairs. In a later analysis, false discovery rates were estimated by permuting HLA or CMV assignments 20 times. In a later analysis, co-occurring TCRs were grouped with DBSCAN, and TCRdist sequence similarity was added when clustering was performed within HLA-allele-positive subsets. Co-occurrence clustering excluded repertoires with fewer than 30,000 or more than 120,000 public chains, plus five with anomalous nucleotide sharing. TCRdb mirrors the immuneACCESS table, restricted to in-frame sequences. Some clones are absent from its copies; in checked studies, under half trace to an unresolved V gene, and the reason for the others is unknown. That table furnishes V, J and clone size, whereas the DNA furnished D and trimming. Recorded for this sample are more than 110,000 clones; approximately 70% of them occurred a single time. The top ten clones comprise 1.5% to 2% of the sample.

This receptor was taken from a woman younger than 45 in good health and CMV-seronegative. Material: PBMCs. The chain employs TRBV9 and TRBJ2-1, with no confidently assigned D gene. The DNA sequence is given as TGTGCCAGCACCCGTCATGAGCAGTTCTTC. This is translated as CASTRHEQFF.